The 14 T cell receptor beta chains presented below share a single source sample, sequenced in a study of control samples from healthy donors and cancer patients. TCRdb's copy holds only in-frame clones and misses some; the assay was immunoSEQ multiplex PCR. Of 78,000 or so clones listed, more than 85% were seen once; the top ten hold about 4%. Source material: blood. These receptors were collected from a woman between 45 and 60 years old in good health.

This chain links TRBV5-1 with TRBJ1-2; 7 nucleotides match TRBD1. Germline V gene data show CDR1 as SGHRS and CDR2 as YFSETQ. Unmatched junction bases numbered 4, after V lost 0 bases and J lost 2 bases. The CDR3 runs to 15 residues. The CDR3 protein is CASSLGPGGNYGYTF. The CDR3 bases are TGCGCCAGCAGCTTGGGACCAGGGGGGAACTATGGCTACACCTTC.

The chain recombines TRBV10-3 with TRBJ1-2; a possible D gene is TRBD1 (5 bases). From germline, CDR1 is ENHRY and CDR2 SYGVKD. Trimming stripped 2 bases from V and 8 bases from J, with 12 bases between. The CDR3 length is 13 residues. Here the CDR3 reads CAISEGDGGGYTF. The CDR3 nucleotides read TGTGCCATCAGTGAGGGGGACGGAGGAGGCTACACCTTC.

This clone was counted once. The V and J genes are TRBV28 and TRBJ1-2, with a weak D call TRBD1 (5 bases). Per germline, CDR1 MDHEN and CDR2 SYDVKM. V was cut by 6 bases and J by 4 bases, with 12 bases left in between. The CDR3 is 13 residues long. CDR3 in amino acids: CASRSGTFYGYTF. The CDR3 coding sequence is TGTGCCAGCAGATCCGGGACGTTCTATGGCTACACCTTC.

The rearrangement links TRBV9 to TRBJ2-3, with no clear D. The V gene's germline CDR1 is SGDLS and CDR2 YYNGEE. V lost 4 bases, J lost 1 base, and 10 bases lay in between. The CDR3 extends over 14 amino acids. The CDR3 here is CASSPAFRTDTQYF. The CDR3 DNA follows: TGTGCCAGCAGCCCGGCATTCCGCACAGATACGCAGTATTTT.

The V gene is TRBV12-3 or TRBV12-4, the J gene TRBJ1-2; D is unclear. This CDR3 contains 11 residues. V was shortened by 10 bases and J by 10 bases, with 16 bases between the two germline ends. CDR3: CAITPDPLYTF. CDR3 bases: TGTGCCATCACCCCCGACCCCCTCTACACCTTC.

The V and J genes are TRBV28 and TRBJ2-7, with no clear D. Looked up from germline, CDR1 is MDHEN and CDR2 is SYDVKM. The CDR3 is made up of 15 amino acids. V was shortened by 6 bases and J by 6 bases, with 21 bases between the two germline ends. CDR3 region: CASSPKGPRLVEQYF. CDR3 nucleotides: TGTGCCAGCAGCCCGAAGGGCCCAAGATTAGTCGAGCAGTACTTC. Variable domain in full (rest from reference TRBV28 and TRBJ2-7): DVKVTQSSRYLVKRTGEKVFLECVQDMDHENMFWYRQDPGLGLRLIYFSYDVKMKEKGDIPEGYSVSREKKERFSLILESASTNQTSMYLCASSPKGPRLVEQYFGPGTRLTVT.

The V call is TRBV2, the J call TRBJ2-5; 8 bases line up with TRBD2. The ends lost 4 bases at V and 4 bases at J; junction bases unmatched: 8. The germline V gene encodes CDR1 SNHLY and CDR2 FYNNEI. The CDR3 consists of 15 residues. The CDR3 sequence: CASSVTSGGGETQYF. CDR3 bases: TGTGCCAGCAGTGTAACTAGCGGAGGGGGAGAGACCCAGTACTTC.

Only a few counts were recorded for this clone. The chain links TRBV6-5 to TRBJ1-1; D is undetermined. V was shortened by 5 bases and J by 3 bases, with 16 bases between the two germline ends. Germline V gene data show CDR1 as MNHEY and CDR2 as SVGAGI. The CDR3 totals 15 residues. The CDR3 DNA sequence: TGTGCCAGCAGTCCCGCGATAGCAGCCTACACTGAAGCTTTCTTT. Its protein product is CASSPAIAAYTEAFF.

The chain links TRBV27 to TRBJ2-7; D unclear. The CDR3 totals 13 residues. V lost 3 bases, J lost 2 bases, and 8 bases lay in between. Germline V gives CDR1 MNHEY, CDR2 SMNVEV (reference sequence). The CDR3 coding sequence is TGTGCCAGCAGTTTCTTGGGAACCTACGAGCAGTACTTC. Its protein product is CASSFLGTYEQYF.

A few counts support this clone. The V gene is TRBV2, the J gene TRBJ1-6; 9 bases map to TRBD1. Germline-derived CDR1 and CDR2 are SNHLY and FYNNEI. The CDR3 length is 14 residues. Trimming took 6 bases from V and 6 from J; bases not matched to a gene: 3. DNA for the CDR3: TGTGCCAGCAGGGACAGGGGCCGTAATTCACCCCTCCACTTT. It encodes CASRDRGRNSPLHF.

This clone occurred a few times. The chain joins TRBV2 to TRBJ1-2; TRBD1 agrees at 8 bases. The CDR3 has 15 amino acids. The trim removed 8 bases at V and 2 bases at J, leaving 10 bases unmatched. Germline CDR1 is SNHLY and CDR2 is FYNNEI. The CDR3 protein is CASSLGRGLNYGYTF. The CDR3 bases are TGTGCCAGCTCCCTGGGCAGGGGGCTAAACTATGGCTACACCTTC.

The chain employs TRBV10-3 and TRBJ1-1; D remains unclear. Germline V lookup: CDR1 ENHRY, CDR2 SYGVKD. Trimming shortened V by 2 bases and J by 3 bases, and 19 bases separated the two germline ends. This CDR3 is built from 17 residues. CDR3 sequence (DNA): TGTGCCATCAGTGAGCCCGGGAAAGTCGCGAAGGACACTGAAGCTTTCTTT. It codes for CAISEPGKVAKDTEAFF.

The chain carries TRBV6-5 and TRBJ2-7, with TRBD1 identical over 8 bases. V lost 6 bases and J lost 2; bases outside the gene matches: 9. The V gene's germline CDR1 is MNHEY and CDR2 SVGAGI. The CDR3 totals 15 residues. CDR3 region: CASSLRTGHTYEQYF. In nucleotides, the CDR3 is TGTGCCAGCAGCCTCAGGACAGGGCACACCTACGAGCAGTACTTC.

The chain employs TRBV3-1 (or the pseudogene TRBV3-2) and TRBJ1-1, with a tentative D call TRBD1 (5 bases). Trimming took off 2 bases at V and 8 bases at J, with 9 bases between the two ends. The CDR3 covers 12 residues. Germline values: CDR1 LGHDT, CDR2 YNNKEL (reference sequence). CDR3 sequence: CASSQRGTEAFF. CDR3 DNA: TGTGCCAGCAGCCAACGGGGGACCGAAGCTTTCTTT.